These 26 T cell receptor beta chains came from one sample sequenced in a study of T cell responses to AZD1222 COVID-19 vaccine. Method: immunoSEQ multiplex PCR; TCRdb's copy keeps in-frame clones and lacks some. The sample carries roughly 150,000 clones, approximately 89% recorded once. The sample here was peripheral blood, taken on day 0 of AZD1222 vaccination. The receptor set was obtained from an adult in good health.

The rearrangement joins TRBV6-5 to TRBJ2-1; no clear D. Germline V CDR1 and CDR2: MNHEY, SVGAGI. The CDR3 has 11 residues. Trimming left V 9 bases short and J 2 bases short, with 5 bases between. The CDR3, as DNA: TGTGCCAGTTCTGCCTACAATGAGCAGTTCTTC. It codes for CASSAYNEQFF.

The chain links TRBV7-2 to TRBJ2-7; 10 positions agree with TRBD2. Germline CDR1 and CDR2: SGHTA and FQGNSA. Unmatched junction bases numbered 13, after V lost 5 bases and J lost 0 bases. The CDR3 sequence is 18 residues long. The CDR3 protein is CASSPSRLAGTYSYEQYF. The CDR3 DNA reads TGTGCCAGCAGCCCATCCCGACTAGCGGGTACGTACTCCTACGAGCAGTACTTC.

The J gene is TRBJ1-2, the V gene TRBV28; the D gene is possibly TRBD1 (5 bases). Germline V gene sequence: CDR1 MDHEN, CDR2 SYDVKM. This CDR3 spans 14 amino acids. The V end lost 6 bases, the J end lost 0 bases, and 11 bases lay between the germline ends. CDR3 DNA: TGTGCCAGCAGAGGGGTAGGAGCTAACTATGGCTACACCTTC. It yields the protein CASRGVGANYGYTF.

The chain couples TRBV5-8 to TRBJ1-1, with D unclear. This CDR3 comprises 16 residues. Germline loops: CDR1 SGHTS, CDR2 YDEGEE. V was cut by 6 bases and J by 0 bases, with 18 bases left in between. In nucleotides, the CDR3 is TGTGCCAGCATTACACCCGCCACATACATGAACACTGAAGCTTTCTTT. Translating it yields CASITPATYMNTEAFF.

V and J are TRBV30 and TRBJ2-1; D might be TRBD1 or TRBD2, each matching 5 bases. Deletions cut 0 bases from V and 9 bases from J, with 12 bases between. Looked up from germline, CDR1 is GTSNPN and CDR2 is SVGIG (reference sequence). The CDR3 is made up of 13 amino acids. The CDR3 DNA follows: TGTGCCTGGAGTGTAGGGGAGAGGAGTGAGCAGTTCTTC. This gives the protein CAWSVGERSEQFF.

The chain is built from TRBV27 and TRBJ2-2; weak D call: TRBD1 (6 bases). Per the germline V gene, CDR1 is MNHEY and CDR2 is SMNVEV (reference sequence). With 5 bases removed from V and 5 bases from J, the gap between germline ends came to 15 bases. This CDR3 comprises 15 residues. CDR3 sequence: CASSKDSPRTGELFF. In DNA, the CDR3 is TGTGCCAGCAGTAAGGACAGCCCCAGGACCGGGGAGCTGTTTTTT.

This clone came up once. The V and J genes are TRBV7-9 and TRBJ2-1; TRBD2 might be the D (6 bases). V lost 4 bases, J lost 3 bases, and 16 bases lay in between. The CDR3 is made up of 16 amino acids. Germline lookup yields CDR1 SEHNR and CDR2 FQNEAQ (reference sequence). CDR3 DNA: TGTGCCAGCAGCTCCCCCGGGTTGCGGGACTACAATGAGCAGTTCTTC. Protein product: CASSSPGLRDYNEQFF.

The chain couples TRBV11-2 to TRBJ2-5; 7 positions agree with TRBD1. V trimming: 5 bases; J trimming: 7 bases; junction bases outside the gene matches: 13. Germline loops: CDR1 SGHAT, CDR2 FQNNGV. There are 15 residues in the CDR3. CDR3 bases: TGTGCCAGCAGCGTCCGGGACAGCATCCTGGTGACCCAGTACTTC. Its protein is CASSVRDSILVTQYF. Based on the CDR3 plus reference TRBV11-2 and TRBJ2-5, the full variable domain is EAGVAQSPRYKIIEKRQSVAFWCNPISGHATLYWYQQILGQGPKLLIQFQNNGVVDDSQLPKDRFSAERLKGVDSTLKIQPAKLEDSAVYLCASSVRDSILVTQYFGPGTRLLVL.

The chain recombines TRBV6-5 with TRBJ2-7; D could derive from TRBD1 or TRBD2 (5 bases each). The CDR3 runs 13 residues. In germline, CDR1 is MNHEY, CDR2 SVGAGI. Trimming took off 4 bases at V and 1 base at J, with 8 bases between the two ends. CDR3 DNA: TGTGCCAGCAGTTGGGGACCGTCCTACGAGCAGTACTTC. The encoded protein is CASSWGPSYEQYF.

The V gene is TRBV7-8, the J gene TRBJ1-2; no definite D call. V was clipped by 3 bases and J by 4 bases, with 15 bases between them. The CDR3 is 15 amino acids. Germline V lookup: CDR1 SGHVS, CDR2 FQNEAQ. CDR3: CASSFQVHQLYGYTF. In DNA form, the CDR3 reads TGTGCCAGCAGCTTCCAGGTCCATCAACTCTATGGCTACACCTTC.

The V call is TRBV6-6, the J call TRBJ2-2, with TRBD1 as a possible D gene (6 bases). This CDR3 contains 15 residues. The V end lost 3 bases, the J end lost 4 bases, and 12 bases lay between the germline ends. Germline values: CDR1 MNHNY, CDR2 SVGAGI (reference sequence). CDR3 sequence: CASSYWTAITGELFF. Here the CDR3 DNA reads TGTGCCAGCAGTTATTGGACAGCTATCACCGGGGAGCTGTTTTTT.

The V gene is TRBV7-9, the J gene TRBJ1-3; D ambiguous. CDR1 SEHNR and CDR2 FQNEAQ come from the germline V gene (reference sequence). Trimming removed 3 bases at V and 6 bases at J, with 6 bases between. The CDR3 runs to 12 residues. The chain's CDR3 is CASSFAQNTIYF. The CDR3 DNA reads TGTGCCAGCAGCTTCGCCCAAAACACCATATATTTT. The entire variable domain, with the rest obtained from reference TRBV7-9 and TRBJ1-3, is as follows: DTGVSQNPRHKITKRGQNVTFRCDPISEHNRLYWYRQTLGQGPEFLTYFQNEAQLEKSRLLSDRFSAERPKGSFSTLEIQRTEQGDSAMYLCASSFAQNTIYFGEGSWLTVV.

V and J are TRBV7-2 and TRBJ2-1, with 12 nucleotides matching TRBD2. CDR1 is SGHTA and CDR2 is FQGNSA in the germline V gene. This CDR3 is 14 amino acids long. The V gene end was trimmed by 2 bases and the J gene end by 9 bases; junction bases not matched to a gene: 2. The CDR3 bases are TGTGCCAGCAGCTTAAGACTAGCGGGAGCTGAGCAGTTCTTC. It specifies CASSLRLAGAEQFF.

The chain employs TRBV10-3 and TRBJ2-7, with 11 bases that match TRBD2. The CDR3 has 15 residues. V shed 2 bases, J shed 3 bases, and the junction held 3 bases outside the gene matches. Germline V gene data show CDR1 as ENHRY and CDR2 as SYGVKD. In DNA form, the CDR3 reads TGTGCCATCAGTGAGGAGCTAGCGGGAGGCTACGAGCAGTACTTC. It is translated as CAISEELAGGYEQYF.

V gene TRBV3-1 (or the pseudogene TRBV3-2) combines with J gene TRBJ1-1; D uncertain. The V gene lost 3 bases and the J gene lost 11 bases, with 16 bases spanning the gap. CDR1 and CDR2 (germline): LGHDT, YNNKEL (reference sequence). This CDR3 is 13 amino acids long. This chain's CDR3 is CASSHLTTSSAFF. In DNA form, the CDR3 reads TGTGCCAGCAGCCATCTAACCACCTCGAGTGCTTTCTTT.

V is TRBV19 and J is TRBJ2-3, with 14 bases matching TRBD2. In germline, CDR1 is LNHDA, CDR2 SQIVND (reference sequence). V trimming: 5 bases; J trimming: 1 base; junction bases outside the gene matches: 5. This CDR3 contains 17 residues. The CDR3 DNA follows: TGTGCCAGTAGTTCGGGACTAGCGGGAGCGGGCACAGATACGCAGTATTTT. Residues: CASSSGLAGAGTDTQYF.

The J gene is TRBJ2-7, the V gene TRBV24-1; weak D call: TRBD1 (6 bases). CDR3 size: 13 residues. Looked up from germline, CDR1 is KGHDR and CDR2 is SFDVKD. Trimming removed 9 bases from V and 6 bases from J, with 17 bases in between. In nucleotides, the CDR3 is TGTGCCACCCACGTAGGGGGAGTTGGCGAGCAGTACTTC. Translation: CATHVGGVGEQYF.

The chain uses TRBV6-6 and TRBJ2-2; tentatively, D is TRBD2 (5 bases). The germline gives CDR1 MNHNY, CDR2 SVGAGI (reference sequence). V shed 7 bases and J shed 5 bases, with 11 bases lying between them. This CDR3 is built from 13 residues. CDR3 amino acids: CASNLRETGELFF. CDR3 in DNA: TGTGCCAGCAATCTACGGGAAACCGGGGAGCTGTTTTTT.

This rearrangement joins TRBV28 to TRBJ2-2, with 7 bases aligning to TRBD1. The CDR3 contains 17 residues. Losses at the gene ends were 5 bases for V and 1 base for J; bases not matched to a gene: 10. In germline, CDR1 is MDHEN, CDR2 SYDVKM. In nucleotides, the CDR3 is TGTGCCAGCAGTATAAGCCCAAGGACAGGGAACACCGGGGAGCTGTTTTTT. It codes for CASSISPRTGNTGELFF.

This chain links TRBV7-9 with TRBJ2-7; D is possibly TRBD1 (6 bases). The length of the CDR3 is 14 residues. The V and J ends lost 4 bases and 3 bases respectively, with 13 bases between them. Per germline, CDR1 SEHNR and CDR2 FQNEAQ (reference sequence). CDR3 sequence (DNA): TGTGCCAGCAGCTCGGGACACAGGGACTACGAGCAGTACTTC. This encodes CASSSGHRDYEQYF.

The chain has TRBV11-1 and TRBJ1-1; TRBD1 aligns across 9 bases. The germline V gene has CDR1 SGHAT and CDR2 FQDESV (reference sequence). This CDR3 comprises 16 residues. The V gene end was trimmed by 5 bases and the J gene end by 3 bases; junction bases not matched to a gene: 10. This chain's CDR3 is CASSVSATGGHTEAFF. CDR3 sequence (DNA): TGTGCCAGCAGCGTATCCGCTACAGGGGGCCACACTGAAGCTTTCTTT.

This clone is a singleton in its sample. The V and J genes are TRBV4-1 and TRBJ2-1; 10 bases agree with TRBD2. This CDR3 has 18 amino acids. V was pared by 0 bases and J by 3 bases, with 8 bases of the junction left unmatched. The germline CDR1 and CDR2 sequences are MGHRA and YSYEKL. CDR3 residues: CASSQDSVGTSVYNEQFF. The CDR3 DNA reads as TGCGCCAGCAGCCAAGATTCGGTTGGGACTAGCGTCTACAATGAGCAGTTCTTC.

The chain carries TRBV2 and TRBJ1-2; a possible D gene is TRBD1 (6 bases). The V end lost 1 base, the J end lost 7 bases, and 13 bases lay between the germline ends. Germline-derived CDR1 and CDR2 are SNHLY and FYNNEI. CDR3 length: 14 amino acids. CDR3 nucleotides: TGTGCCAGCAGTGAAGTAGGGGGGGTAGGTGGCTACACCTTC. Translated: CASSEVGGVGGYTF.

CDR3 nucleotide sequence: TGTGCCAGCAGCCAGGGGGACAATCAGCCCCAGCATTTT. The encoded protein is CASSQGDNQPQHF. The rearrangement joins TRBV3-1 (or the pseudogene TRBV3-2) to TRBJ1-5; possible D gene TRBD1, 5 bases. The germline gives CDR1 LGHDT, CDR2 YNNKEL (reference sequence). V was pared by 3 bases and J by 3 bases, with 6 bases between. The length of the CDR3 is 13 residues.

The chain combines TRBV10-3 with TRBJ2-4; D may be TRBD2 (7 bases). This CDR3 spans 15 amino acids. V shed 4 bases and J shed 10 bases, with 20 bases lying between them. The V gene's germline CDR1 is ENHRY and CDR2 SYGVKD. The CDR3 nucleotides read TGTGCCATCAGTGGGAGGGAGGGGGACCCGGAGATTCAGTACTTC. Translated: CAISGREGDPEIQYF.

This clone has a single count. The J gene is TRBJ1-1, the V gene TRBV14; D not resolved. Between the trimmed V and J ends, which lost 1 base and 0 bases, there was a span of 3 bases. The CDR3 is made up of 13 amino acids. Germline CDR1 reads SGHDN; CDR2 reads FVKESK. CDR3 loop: CASSQAMNTEAFF. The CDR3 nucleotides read TGTGCCAGCAGCCAAGCTATGAACACTGAAGCTTTCTTT. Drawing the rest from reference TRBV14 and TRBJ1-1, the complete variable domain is EAGVTQFPSHSVIEKGQTVTLRCDPISGHDNLYWYRRVMGKEIKFLLHFVKESKQDESGMPNNRFLAERTGGTYSTLKVQPAELEDSGVYFCASSQAMNTEAFFGQGTRLTVV.